This T cell receptor beta chain was identified in a study of shared clonotypes between healthy human individuals. Study details: Donors consisted of two women and a few men between 18 and 49.

V dropped 3 bases and J dropped 3 bases, with 19 bases sitting between them. The CDR3 runs to 16 residues. The germline V gene encodes CDR1 SGHDT and CDR2 YYEEEE. This clone was detected ten times or more. The antigen remains undetermined. Samples underwent the assay at deep level. TCRdb's table, derived via immunoSEQ multiplex PCR, lists solely in-frame clones and lacks some. The sample lists 600,000 to 700,000 clones, around three quarters seen once, with around 1.8% in the top ten. Study outcomes and limitations: In several donors, 4.5% to 5.5% of naive CD4 clonotypes appeared in common.

The chain couples TRBV5-6 to TRBJ2-7; either TRBD1 or TRBD2 may supply D (5 bases each). Specimen: memory CD4+ T cells sorted from blood. Described subset: CD45RA-negative fraction. The clonotype comes from a woman in her 30s in good health. The CDR3 sequence is CASSSPGAGMYYEQYF. The DNA for the CDR3 is TGTGCCAGCAGCTCTCCTGGGGCGGGCATGTACTACGAGCAGTACTTC.